Each of the 18 T cell receptor beta chains below was sequenced from the same sample in a study of response to subunit inactivated influenza vaccine. TCRdb fed the RT-PCR reads into MiXCR, producing one record per CDR3 protein. Of 650,000 to 700,000 distinct CDR3 sequences listed, 15% to 19% were seen once; the top ten hold around 10%. This specimen was PBMCs from blood, taken 11 to 12 days after vaccination. These receptors were taken from a man aged 50 to 59 who received an inactivated influenza vaccine.

This chain links TRBV20-1 with TRBJ1-5; 7 bases map to TRBD1. The CDR3 is 15 residues long. The germline CDR1 and CDR2 sequences are DFQATT and SNEGSKA (reference sequence). Trimming at V came to 6 bases and at J to 2 bases, leaving 10 bases not matched to a gene. DNA of the CDR3: TGCAGTGCCATTGCCGGGACAGAAGGCAATCAGCCCCAGCATTTT. Residues: CSAIAGTEGNQPQHF.

V usage is TRBV5-5 and J usage is TRBJ1-5; 7 bases map to TRBD1. This CDR3 comprises 13 residues. CDR1 SGHKS and CDR2 YYEKEE come from the germline V gene (reference sequence). Germline trimming cut 4 bases from V and 6 bases from J; bases unmatched to any gene: 4. As DNA, the CDR3 is TGTGCCAGCAGCCCGAGACAGGGTCAGCCCCAGCATTTT. Translating it yields CASSPRQGQPQHF.

This clonotype was seen more than once but under ten times. At one end the junction does not follow the germline gene, possibly because of a read error. The chain uses TRBV7-7 and TRBJ2-1; maybe TRBD1 (6 bases). Germline values: CDR1 SSHAT, CDR2 FNYEAQ (reference sequence). CDR3 length: 14 amino acids. The CDR3 spells CASSQTPGAGEQFF. The CDR3 nucleotides are TGTGCTAGCAGCCAGACTCCAGGGGCAGGAGAGCAGTTCTTC.

In this sample, this clonotype turned up a few times. The chain uses TRBV20-1 and TRBJ2-7; D unresolved. This CDR3 contains 14 residues. V was trimmed by 3 bases and J by 3 bases, leaving 15 bases between them. Germline CDR1 is DFQATT and CDR2 is SNEGSKA (reference sequence). The chain's CDR3 is CSASIRISHYEQYF. CDR3 coding DNA: TGCAGTGCTAGTATACGCATTTCTCACTACGAGCAGTACTTC.

This clonotype has a single count. The gene calls are TRBV6-2 or TRBV6-3 and TRBJ2-1; TRBD2 agrees at 10 bases. Germline loops: CDR1 MNHEY, CDR2 SVGEGT. The J segment lost 6 bases and the V segment lost 10 bases, leaving 12 bases of the junction unmatched. The CDR3 is 15 amino acids. The CDR3: CATLLAGGRRNEQFF. In DNA, the CDR3 is TGTGCCACCCTATTAGCGGGAGGCCGCCGCAATGAGCAGTTCTTC.

The chain links TRBV28 to TRBJ2-3; 9 bases align to TRBD1. There are 14 residues in the CDR3. After removal of 5 bases from V and 3 bases from J, the junction contained 3 bases not matched to a gene. Germline loops: CDR1 MDHEN, CDR2 SYDVKM. The CDR3, as DNA: TGTGCCAGCAGTGACAGGGGGACGACAGATACGCAGTATTTT. Its protein is CASSDRGTTDTQYF.

This clonotype showed up just a few times. The V call is TRBV20-1, the J call TRBJ2-7; 9 nucleotides agree with TRBD2. Germline V lookup: CDR1 DFQATT, CDR2 SNEGSKA (reference sequence). There are 16 residues in the CDR3. V lost 1 base and J lost 4; bases outside the gene matches: 11. The CDR3 nucleotides are TGCAGTGCTAGAGGGGTAGCGGGAGAGACTCGGTACGAGCAGTACTTC. Encoded protein: CSARGVAGETRYEQYF.

This clonotype was counted a few times. The V call is TRBV20-1, the J call TRBJ2-3, with D perhaps matching TRBD1 or TRBD2 (5 bases each). The V and J ends lost 5 bases and 6 bases respectively, with 12 bases between them. This CDR3 region has 12 residues. CDR1 and CDR2 (germline): DFQATT, SNEGSKA (reference sequence). CDR3 protein: CSAQLGADTQYF. The CDR3 DNA sequence: TGCAGTGCTCAACTAGGGGCGGATACGCAGTATTTT.

J is TRBJ2-3 and V is TRBV11-2; D tentatively fits TRBD1 or TRBD2 (5 bases each). The germline V gene encodes CDR1 SGHAT and CDR2 FQNNGV. Trimming shortened V by 5 bases and J by 2 bases, and 17 bases separated the two germline ends. CDR3 length equals 16 residues. The CDR3 nucleotides read TGTGCCAGCAGCATTGACGGGACCGTACCCACAGATACGCAGTATTTT. The encoded protein is CASSIDGTVPTDTQYF.

This clonotype was picked up many times. The V gene is TRBV29-1, the J gene TRBJ2-3; a possible D gene is TRBD1 (5 bases). Between the trimmed V and J ends, which lost 4 bases and 2 bases, there was a span of 19 bases. The CDR3 is 16 amino acids. The germline V gene has CDR1 SQVTM and CDR2 ANQGSEA. The CDR3 sequence: CSVVRLRAGNTDTQYF. For the CDR3, the DNA is TGCAGCGTTGTCCGGCTCAGGGCTGGGAACACAGATACGCAGTATTTT.

This clonotype was counted a few times. The genes are TRBV7-2 and TRBJ2-5; either TRBD1 or TRBD2 may supply D (5 bases each). Trimming pared 0 bases from V and 5 bases from J, leaving 10 bases between. Germline CDR1 reads SGHTA; CDR2 reads FQGNSA. This CDR3 is built from 14 residues. CDR3 in DNA: TGTGCCAGCAGCTTAGCGGGGACCGCGGAGACCCAGTACTTC. Its translation is CASSLAGTAETQYF.

This clonotype was recorded a few times. The chain links TRBV9 to TRBJ2-1; no reliable D call. There are 14 residues in the CDR3. V was cut by 0 bases and J by 7 bases, with 11 bases left in between. CDR1 is SGDLS, CDR2 YYNGEE, per germline. CDR3 loop: CASSVGSYRNEQFF. In DNA, the CDR3 is TGTGCCAGCAGCGTAGGGTCTTACCGGAATGAGCAGTTCTTC. Combining the CDR3 with reference TRBV9 and TRBJ2-1 gives the whole variable domain DSGVTQTPKHLITATGQRVTLRCSPRSGDLSVYWYQQSLDQGLQFLIQYYNGEERAKGNILERFSAQQFPDLHSELNLSSLELGDSALYFCASSVGSYRNEQFFGPGTRLTVL.

The rearrangement joins TRBV13 to TRBJ2-1; maybe TRBD2 (6 bases). Per germline, CDR1 PRHDT and CDR2 FYEKMQ (reference sequence). The CDR3 is 13 amino acids. The ends were cut back, 8 bases at V and 0 bases at J, with 8 bases in the middle. The CDR3 bases are TGTGCCAGCGGGGGGATCTCCTACAATGAGCAGTTCTTC. It is translated as CASGGISYNEQFF.

The chain has TRBV10-3 and TRBJ2-3; TRBD1 agrees at 8 bases. Losses at the gene ends were 4 bases for V and 3 bases for J; bases not matched to a gene: 6. CDR1 is ENHRY, CDR2 SYGVKD, per germline. This CDR3 region has 15 residues. The CDR3 sequence is CAISGVTGATDTQYF. The CDR3 nucleotides read TGTGCCATCAGTGGGGTGACAGGGGCGACAGATACGCAGTATTTT.

This clonotype was counted only a few times. V gene TRBV5-5 combines with J gene TRBJ2-2; D is ambiguous. The ends were cut back, 0 bases at V and 0 bases at J, with 12 bases in the middle. The CDR3 loop spans 17 amino acids. Germline V gene data show CDR1 as SGHKS and CDR2 as YYEKEE (reference sequence). The CDR3 bases are TGTGCCAGCAGCTTGGTTTACTCCAGGACGAACACCGGGGAGCTGTTTTTT. Amino acid sequence: CASSLVYSRTNTGELFF.

Many counts were recorded for this clonotype. The chain links TRBV12-3 or TRBV12-4 to TRBJ1-2; 7 positions match TRBD1. Trimming took 2 bases from V and 4 from J; bases not matched to a gene: 1. The CDR3 totals 13 residues. This CDR3 is CASSLRDSYGYTF. CDR3 bases: TGTGCCAGCAGTTTACGGGACAGCTATGGCTACACCTTC.

The table lists this clonotype with a few counts. This sequence joins TRBV7-9 and TRBJ2-7, with 8 bases identical to TRBD1. The CDR3 spans 14 residues. Germline CDR1 SEHNR, CDR2 FQNEAQ (reference sequence). The ends lost 5 bases at V and 5 bases at J; junction bases unmatched: 8. The CDR3 coding sequence is TGTGCCAGCAGCGCGACAGGGGCTAGGAACGAGCAGTACTTC. Amino acids: CASSATGARNEQYF.

This clonotype was picked up many times. The chain links TRBV24-1 to TRBJ2-2; 8 bases agree with TRBD1. This CDR3 has 16 residues. Trimming took 6 bases from V and 3 from J; bases not matched to a gene: 8. CDR1 and CDR2 (germline): KGHDR, SFDVKD. CDR3: CATSNSWTGYTGELFF. Here the CDR3 DNA reads TGTGCCACCAGTAATTCCTGGACAGGGTACACCGGGGAGCTGTTTTTT.